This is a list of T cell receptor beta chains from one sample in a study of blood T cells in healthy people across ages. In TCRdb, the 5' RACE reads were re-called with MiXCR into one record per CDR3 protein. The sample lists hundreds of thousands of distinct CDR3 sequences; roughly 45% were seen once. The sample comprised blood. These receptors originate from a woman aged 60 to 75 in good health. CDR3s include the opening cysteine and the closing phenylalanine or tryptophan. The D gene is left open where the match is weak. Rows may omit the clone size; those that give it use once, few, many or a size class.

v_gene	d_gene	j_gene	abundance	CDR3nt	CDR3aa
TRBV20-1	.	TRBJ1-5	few	TGCAGTGCGGAGGGGATAGGGGGACAAACTAGCAATCAGCCCCAGCATTTT	CSAEGIGGQTSNQPQHF
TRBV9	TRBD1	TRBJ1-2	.	TGTGCCAGCAGCGTAGCCCCCGGGGACAGAGGCCATGGCTACACCTTC	CASSVAPGDRGHGYTF
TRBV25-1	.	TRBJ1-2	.	TGTGCTACAGAGGAGGAGTCAAACTATGGCTACACCTTC	CATEEESNYGYTF
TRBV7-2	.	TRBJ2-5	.	TGTGCCAGCAGCTTAGCGGACACAGAGTACAATGAGCAGTACTTC	CASSLADTEYNEQYF
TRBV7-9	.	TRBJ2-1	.	TGTGCCAGCAGCTTAGTTAGTTTTGCCGGGCCGGACAATGAGCAGTTCTTC	CASSLVSFAGPDNEQFF
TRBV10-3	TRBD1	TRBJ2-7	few	TGTGCCATCAGGCAGGGGGCTGACGAGCAGTACTTC	CAIRQGADEQYF
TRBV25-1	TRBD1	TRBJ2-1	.	TGTGCCAGCAGTGATGGCAGGGGGTCCTACAATGAGCAGTTCTTC	CASSDGRGSYNEQFF
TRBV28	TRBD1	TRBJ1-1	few	TGTGCCAGCAGTCTCCGACAGGGAGCGGGGAACACTGAAGCTTTCTTT	CASSLRQGAGNTEAFF
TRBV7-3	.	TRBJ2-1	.	TGTGCCAGCAGCTTAATGGCCAGGGGCGGGAATGAGCAGTTCTTC	CASSLMARGGNEQFF
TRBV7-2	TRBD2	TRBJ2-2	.	TGTGCCAGCAGACCGCCCGGACTAGCGGGAGCCGGGGAGCTGTTTTTT	CASRPPGLAGAGELFF
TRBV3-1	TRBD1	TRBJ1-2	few	TGTGCCAGCAGCCAAGACAGACAGGGGCTTGATGGCTACACCTTC	CASSQDRQGLDGYTF
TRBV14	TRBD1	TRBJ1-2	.	TGTGCCAGCAGCCCTTCCCCCTCGGGACAGGCCTATGGCTACACCTTC	CASSPSPSGQAYGYTF
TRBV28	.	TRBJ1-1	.	TGTGCCAGCAGTTTGATGGGGGCGGGGAACACTGGAGCTTTCTTT	CASSLMGAGNTGAFF
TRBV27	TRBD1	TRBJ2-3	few	TGTGCCAGCAGCCACAGGGGAGATACGCAGTATTTT	CASSHRGDTQYF
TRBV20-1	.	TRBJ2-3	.	TGCAGTGCTGGCTGGCAGGGGCCAGATACGCAGTATTTT	CSAGWQGPDTQYF
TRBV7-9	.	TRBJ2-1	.	TGTGCCAGCAGCCCCAGCCTGACTAGAACTGAGCAGTTCTTC	CASSPSLTRTEQFF
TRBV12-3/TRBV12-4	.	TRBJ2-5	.	TGTGCCAGCAGTTTACCCTCTTTTCGGGCCTTAGGTTGGGCCCAAGAGACCCAGTACTTC	CASSLPSFRALGWAQETQYF
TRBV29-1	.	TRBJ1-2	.	TGCAGCGTCCTGAGGGAGACAGAGAACTATGGCTACACCTTC	CSVLRETENYGYTF
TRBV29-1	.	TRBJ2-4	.	TGCAGCGCAGGGGGAGGGGGCTCCGCAGACATTCAGTACTTC	CSAGGGGSADIQYF
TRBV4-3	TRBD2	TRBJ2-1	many	TGCGCCAGCAGCCAAGGAGGCGGGAGGCCCTACAATGAGCAGTTCTTC	CASSQGGGRPYNEQFF
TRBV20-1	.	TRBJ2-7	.	TGCAGTGCTAGTGCAGGGATATCCTACGAGCAGTACTTC	CSASAGISYEQYF
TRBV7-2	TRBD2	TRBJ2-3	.	TGTGCCAGCAGCTCGGGGAAGCGGGGGCGAACCACAGATACGCAGTATTTT	CASSSGKRGRTTDTQYF
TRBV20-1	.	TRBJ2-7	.	TGCAGTGCTCCCGGGACGCGATACGAGCAGTACTTC	CSAPGTRYEQYF
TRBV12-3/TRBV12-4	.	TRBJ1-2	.	TGTGCCAGCAGTTTAGCTTGGACAAACGGCTTTGGCTACACCTTC	CASSLAWTNGFGYTF
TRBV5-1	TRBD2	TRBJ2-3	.	TGCGCCAGCAGCTTCATGCCTAGCGGGGATACAGATACGCAGTATTTT	CASSFMPSGDTDTQYF
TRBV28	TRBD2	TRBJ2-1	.	TGTGCCAGCAGTTCAGTAGGCTTTTTAGCGGGTGAAGAGCAGTTCTTC	CASSSVGFLAGEEQFF
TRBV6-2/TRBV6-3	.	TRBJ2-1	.	TGTGCCAGCACTAATGACATGGAGCAGTTCTTC	CASTNDMEQFF
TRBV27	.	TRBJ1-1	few	TGTGCCAGCAGTTCCTTCTGGCAGGGTGAGAGGACCACTGAAGCTTTCTTT	CASSSFWQGERTTEAFF
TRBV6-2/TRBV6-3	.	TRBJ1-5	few	TGTGCCAGCAGCCTACTGGGCAATCAGCCCCAGCATTTT	CASSLLGNQPQHF
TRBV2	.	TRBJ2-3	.	TGTGCCACCCCCGGGGAGTACACAGATACGCAGTATTTT	CATPGEYTDTQYF
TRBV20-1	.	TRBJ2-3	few	TGCAGTGCTAGACTTCAGACGACCGGGGCAGATACGCAGTATTTT	CSARLQTTGADTQYF
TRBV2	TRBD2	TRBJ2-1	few	TGTGCCAGCAGCCCCTTTCTAGCGGGGGGATCGGATGAGCAGTTCTTC	CASSPFLAGGSDEQFF
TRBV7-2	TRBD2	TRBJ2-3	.	TGTGCCAGCAGGGCCGGGACTATTTTCACAGATACGCAGTATTTT	CASRAGTIFTDTQYF
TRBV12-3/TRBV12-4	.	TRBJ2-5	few	TGTGCCAGCAGTTTTGGTGACAGTGGGGTGAGGACCCAGTACTTC	CASSFGDSGVRTQYF
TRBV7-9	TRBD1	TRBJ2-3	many	TGTGCCAGCAGCCGGGGTCTCGGGACAGGGATTAGCACAGATACGCAGTATTTT	CASSRGLGTGISTDTQYF
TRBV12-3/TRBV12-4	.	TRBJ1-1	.	TGTGCCAGCAGTTTCGGGGACGGGGGTGAAGCTTTCTTT	CASSFGDGGEAFF
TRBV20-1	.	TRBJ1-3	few	TGCAGTGCTAAGACTGGGGGGAAAACCTCTGGAAACACCATATATTTT	CSAKTGGKTSGNTIYF
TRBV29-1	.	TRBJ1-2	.	TGCAGCGTTGACAGCGGCTATGGCTACACCTTC	CSVDSGYGYTF
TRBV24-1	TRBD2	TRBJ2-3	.	TGTGCCACCAGTGATTTATACTATTTCGGGCCGGTTAGCGGGAGTTCAGATACGCAGTATTTT	CATSDLYYFGPVSGSSDTQYF
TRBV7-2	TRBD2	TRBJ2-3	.	TGTGCCAGCAGCCCGGGGACTAGCGGGATGACCGATACGCAGTATTTT	CASSPGTSGMTDTQYF
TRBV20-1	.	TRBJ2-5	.	TGCAGTGCTACCACCATGAGGCCGTACCAAGAGACCCAGTACTTC	CSATTMRPYQETQYF
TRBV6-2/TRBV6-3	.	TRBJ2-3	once	TGTGCCAGCAGTTACATATCCAGTCGGCCAGATACGCAGTATTTT	CASSYISSRPDTQYF
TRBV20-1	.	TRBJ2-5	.	TGCAGTGCTAGAATAGGGGGCCAAGAGACCCAGTACTTC	CSARIGGQETQYF
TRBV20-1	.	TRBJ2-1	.	TGCAGTGCAAGACAGTTATACAATGAGCAGTTCTTC	CSARQLYNEQFF
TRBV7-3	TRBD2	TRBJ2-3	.	TGTGCCAGCATGTATAAACTAGCGGACCGCACAGATACGCAGTATTTT	CASMYKLADRTDTQYF
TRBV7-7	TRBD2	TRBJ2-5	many	TGTGCTAGCAGCTCCGGGAGGAGTGGGCAAGAGACCCAGTACTTC	CASSSGRSGQETQYF
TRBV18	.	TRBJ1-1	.	TGTGCCAGCTCACCACCGACGGAATTGAACACTGAAGCTTTCTTT	CASSPPTELNTEAFF
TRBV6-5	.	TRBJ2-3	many	TGTGCCACCCATGGCACAGATACGCAGTATTTT	CATHGTDTQYF
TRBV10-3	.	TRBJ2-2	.	TGTGCCATCAGTGATGGGACCCCGAACACCGGGGAGCTGTTTTTT	CAISDGTPNTGELFF
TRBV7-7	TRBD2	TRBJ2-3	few	TGTGCTAGCAGCTTATTGACTAGCGGGAGTGATACGCAGTATTTT	CASSLLTSGSDTQYF
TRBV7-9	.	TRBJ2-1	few	TGTGCCAGCAGCCCCCTTGGGGTGGAGGGCATCAAGTTCTTC	CASSPLGVEGIKFF
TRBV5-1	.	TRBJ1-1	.	TGCGCCAGCAGCGAGGGCAGTATTCCGAACACTGAAGCTTTCTTT	CASSEGSIPNTEAFF
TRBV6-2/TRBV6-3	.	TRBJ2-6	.	TGTGCCAGCAGTTATTGGACAAAAATCTCTGGGGCCAACGTCCTGACTTTC	CASSYWTKISGANVLTF